This is a list of T cell receptor beta chains from one sample in a study of T cells after posttransplantation cyclophosphamide. Assay used: immunoSEQ multiplex PCR; TCRdb lists only in-frame clones, some missing. The data show around 6,000 clones, around 80% seen once. This specimen was CD8+ T cells sorted from PBMCs, taken around 1,300 days after allogeneic stem cell transplant with posttransplant cyclophosphamide. The receptors stem from a female patient aged 50-59 years who received an allogeneic stem cell transplant from a related donor, was CMV-positive, and had no GVHD. A share of the T cells may be of graft donor origin. Each CDR3 is given with its conserved first and last residue. Fields, in order: D gene, clone size, V gene, J gene, CDR3 DNA, CDR3 protein. D genes are given only for firm matches. Clone size appears in some rows only: once, few, many, or a class for an expanded clone.

.	few	TRBV11-2	TRBJ1-2	TGTGCCAGCAGCTTAGATCCGGGGAACTATGGCTACACCTTC	CASSLDPGNYGYTF
.	.	TRBV6-4	TRBJ2-3	TGTGCCAGCAGTGACTCAGGGGTCGCCGATACGCAGTATTTT	CASSDSGVADTQYF
TRBD1	few	TRBV15	TRBJ1-2	TGTGCCACCAGCAGAGGGACAGGGTACGGCTACACCTTC	CATSRGTGYGYTF
.	.	TRBV11-2	TRBJ2-1	TGTGCCAGCAGCCCAGATCCCGACAATGAGCAGTTCTTC	CASSPDPDNEQFF
.	once	TRBV4-1	TRBJ2-7	TGCGCCAGCACCGCTGTAGGGGCAGAGTTCTCCTACGAGCAGTACTTC	CASTAVGAEFSYEQYF
.	.	TRBV14	TRBJ1-1	TGTGCCAGCAGCGACCCCGAGGACAGACAGAACACTGAAGCTTTCTTT	CASSDPEDRQNTEAFF
TRBD2	.	TRBV7-2	TRBJ2-5	TGTGCCAGCAGCTTAGGGACTAGCGGGATTATTCCCAAAGAGACCCAGTACTTC	CASSLGTSGIIPKETQYF
.	.	TRBV6-5	TRBJ1-5	TGTGCCAGCAGTTACGGCCAGAATCAGCCCCAGCATTTT	CASSYGQNQPQHF
TRBD2	.	TRBV28	TRBJ2-1	TGTGCCATCAAACTGGAGCGGGGCTCCGATCAAGGGCTCTCCTACAATGAGCAGTTCTTC	CAIKLERGSDQGLSYNEQFF
.	.	TRBV4-3	TRBJ1-5	TGCGCCAGCAGCCAAGACTTGGGGACATACGGTCAGCCCCAGCATTTT	CASSQDLGTYGQPQHF
.	.	TRBV5-1	TRBJ1-5	TGCGCCAGCCTACCCAGGGTGATATTTGCTAAATATAGCAATCAGCCCCAGCATTTT	CASLPRVIFAKYSNQPQHF
TRBD1	once	TRBV7-2	TRBJ1-1	TGTGCCAGCAGCTTCGGGACAGGGGACACTGAAGCTTTCTTT	CASSFGTGDTEAFF
.	.	TRBV5-4	TRBJ2-2	TGTGCCAGCAGCCCCCCGGGGGGACAGGCGGTAATTGGGGAGCTGTTTTTT	CASSPPGGQAVIGELFF
.	.	TRBV27	TRBJ2-7	TGTGCCAGCAGTTTATGGTTCGGGGGTTCCTACGAGCAGTACTTC	CASSLWFGGSYEQYF
.	.	TRBV7-9	TRBJ1-1	TGTGCCAGCAGCTTTATGGGGGGATTGAACACTGAAGCTTTCTTT	CASSFMGGLNTEAFF
TRBD2	.	TRBV12-5	TRBJ2-1	TGTGCTAGTGGTTTGCAAGGGACTAGCGGGAGGGTAAAAGAGCAGTTCTTC	CASGLQGTSGRVKEQFF
.	.	TRBV27	TRBJ2-7	TGTGCCAGCAGTTCGACCCAAAGAGGCTACGAGCAGTACTTC	CASSSTQRGYEQYF
.	.	TRBV2	TRBJ2-7	TGTGCCGGGTTAGCGGAGGAGGGCTACGAGCAGTACTTC	CAGLAEEGYEQYF
TRBD1	.	TRBV27	TRBJ1-1	TGTGCCAGCAGTTGGGTCGGGACAGGGGACACTGAAGCTTTCTTT	CASSWVGTGDTEAFF
.	.	TRBV7-6	TRBJ2-3	TGTGCCAGCAGCCATCTGGGGGCAGCCACAGATACGCAGTATTTT	CASSHLGAATDTQYF
.	few	TRBV28	TRBJ2-7	TGTGCCAGCAGTCTAGGGCAGGGCCCCTACGAGCAGTACTTC	CASSLGQGPYEQYF